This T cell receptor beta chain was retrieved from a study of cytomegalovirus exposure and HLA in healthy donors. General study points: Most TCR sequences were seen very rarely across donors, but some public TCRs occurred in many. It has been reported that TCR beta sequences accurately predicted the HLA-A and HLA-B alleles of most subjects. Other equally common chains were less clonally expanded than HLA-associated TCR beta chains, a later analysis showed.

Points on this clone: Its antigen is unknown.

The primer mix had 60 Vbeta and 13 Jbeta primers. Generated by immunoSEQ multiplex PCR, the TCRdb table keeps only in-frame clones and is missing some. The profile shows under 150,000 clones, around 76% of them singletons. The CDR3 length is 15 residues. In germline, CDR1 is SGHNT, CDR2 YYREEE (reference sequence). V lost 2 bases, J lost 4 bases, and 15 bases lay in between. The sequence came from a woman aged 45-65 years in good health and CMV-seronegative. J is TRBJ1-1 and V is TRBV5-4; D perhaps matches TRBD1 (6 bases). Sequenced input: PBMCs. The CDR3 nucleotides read TGTGCCAGCAGCTTATCCCCGACAGGACGCACTGAAGCTTTCTTT. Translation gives CASSLSPTGRTEAFF.